This record concerns one T cell receptor beta chain sequence. Its antigen is unidentified. The source of the sample is a study of human CD8 memory T cell subsets. Libraries for TCR beta were constructed using UMI-labeled 5' RACE. Original processing notes: There were between about 2,600 and 20,000 functional CDR3 beta clonotypes held in each TCR beta library. TCRdb reprocessed the 5' RACE reads and keeps a single row for each CDR3 protein, giving no DNA. V and J calls and clone size were set by TCRdb, not the authors. Found here are thousands of distinct CDR3 sequences; the top ten clones hold 20%. The CDR3 runs to 14 residues. The germline V gene encodes CDR1 SEHNR and CDR2 FQNEAQ (reference sequence). Study results and limitations: Estimated Chao1 values suggested that diversity was greater among stem-like memory T cells than among precursor exhausted T cells. Similarly high diversity was seen in stem-like memory and precursor exhausted T cells, but not in effector memory cells.

Designated as TPEX, the CCR7+ PD-1+ TIGIT+ early memory CD8+ T cells showed dysfunctional, exhausted-like traits. The chain has TRBV7-9 and TRBJ2-7; TCRdb's D call of TRBD1 is untestable without DNA. The TCR originated in a human donor in good health. The sample taken for sequencing was CD8+ T cells from PBMCs. The CDR3 reads CASSPGLSLYEQYF. Based on the CDR3 plus reference TRBV7-9 and TRBJ2-7, the full variable domain is DTGVSQNPRHKITKRGQNVTFRCDPISEHNRLYWYRQTLGQGPEFLTYFQNEAQLEKSRLLSDRFSAERPKGSFSTLEIQRTEQGDSAMYLCASSPGLSLYEQYFGPGTRLTVT.